This T cell receptor (beta chain) was documented in a study of shared clonotypes between healthy human individuals (TCRdb year 2020). For the wider study: A couple of women and a few men aged 18 to 49 years were included in the cohort. Libraries were prepared and TCR repertoires were sequenced by different laboratories using diverse techniques, in order to increase sequencing depth and limit assay-specific biases. The study deeply sequenced blood TCR repertoires of about 5 healthy adults to estimate repertoire size and the extent of clonotype sharing between individuals. Per donor, leukapheresis produced somewhere between about 0.94 and 9 billion PBMCs. Per donor, three plates each were used for CD4 naive and CD4 memory, two for CD8 naive, and one for CD8 memory. The investigation overall reported the following: Compared with non-shared clonotypes, the clonotypes found in all four sorted-subset donors had higher generation probabilities. When four donors were compared, the shared fraction of clonotypes was about 5.4% for naive CD4, roughly 3.4% for naive CD8, about 2.5% for memory CD4, and less than 0.45% for memory CD8. Naive subsets generally had larger estimated clonotype richness than memory subsets. Even with the large sequencing depth, rarefaction of the sorted-subset datasets indicated that sequencing was incomplete. Pairwise subsampling led to the expectation that sequencing depth would affect the degree of clonotype sharing among donors. Sampling was restricted to blood, and TCR repertoires in tissues likely differ from the TCR repertoires found in blood. The genetic and exposure-history diversity represented was limited by the small number of donors.

Donors were healthy HIV-negative adults with no recently reported acute infections or vaccinations. All donors were Caucasian adults living in Nashville, Tennessee, USA. CD4+ T cells were enriched by magnetic negative selection; naive cells were then positively selected on CD45RA, and the negative fraction formed the memory subset. Blood was obtained by leukapheresis, after which PBMCs were separated by Ficoll-Histopaque density gradient centrifugation and cryopreserved in liquid nitrogen vapor phase. Purity and quantity of every magnetically sorted T cell population were checked by analytical flow cytometry. From each sorted fraction, genomic DNA was isolated and quantified by UV absorbance on a Nanodrop 2000c. Using the deep immunoSEQ assay, TCR CDR3 regions were amplified from genomic DNA by multiplex PCR. Extracted genomic DNA from each cell subset was spread evenly across all wells of several immunoSEQ 96-well plates, with each plate serving as a replicate. For sorted subsets, around 0.2 ug of genomic DNA, equivalent to around 31,000 T cell genomes, went into each replicate PCR. Purified libraries were quantified with a Qubit 3.0 fluorometer, sized on a Bioanalyzer 2100, and re-quantified with the KAPA Library Quantification kit. Every immunoSEQ 96-well plate was sequenced on a dedicated single-read 150-cycle Illumina NextSeq 550 flow cell. In the source study's methods: The immunoSEQ output contained only junctional sequences without quality scores, so filtering could not match that applied to full-length reads. Sequences were annotated with PyIR, a Python wrapper for IgBLAST v1.9, using IMGT germline references to assign V/J genes and CDR3. Reads were filtered out if the reads had weak V/J assignments (E-value above 1e-6), no CDR3, stop codons, out-of-frame junctions, or ambiguous translated residues. V3J clonotypes were defined as sequences sharing the same inferred V gene, J gene, and CDR3 amino acid sequence. Percentage overlap between repertoires was calculated by dividing the number of shared unique clonotypes by the size of the smaller repertoire. Three approaches were used to assess repertoire richness: RTK rarefaction, the Chao1 estimator, and Recon v2.1 estimates of unobserved clonotypes. For all TCRbeta clonotypes obtained by the gDNA method from a few donors, generation probabilities were computed with OLGA. In TCRdb, the immuneACCESS table is reduced to in-frame sequences with V and J assigned. These tables do not hold every clone; where another copy was compared, an unresolved V gene accounts for under half, and the others remain unexplained. The DNA was the basis for D and trimming; V, J and clone size are from that table. Present in this sample are about 990,000 clones, 75% to 80% of which were seen just once. Together, the top ten hold 0.55% to 0.7% of the sample.

Deletion took 4 bases off V and 0 bases off J, with a span of 16 bases between the germline ends. CDR1 SEHNR and CDR2 FQNEAQ were looked up in the germline V gene (reference sequence). From the cysteine up to the phenylalanine, the CDR3 has a length of 16 residues. Of the read, only the CDR3 DNA is kept; its 48 bases are in frame from base 1. On this clone: Its antigen target is currently unknown. One base away there is no much larger clone; base qualities are not given.

Sequences were obtained from memory CD4+ T cells from PBMCs. The sample's cell subset or site label, decoded: CD45RA-negative fraction. The source is a man aged 18 to 29 in good health. Some clones in this sample may be carry-over from other donors' samples. The sequence is built from TRBV7-9 and TRBJ2-7; TRBD1 could be the D gene, as 6 bases match. The DNA sequence reads TGTGCCAGCAGCTCACCACAGGGAGTAAACTCCTACGAGCAGTACTTC. Translated, it gives CASSSPQGVNSYEQYF.